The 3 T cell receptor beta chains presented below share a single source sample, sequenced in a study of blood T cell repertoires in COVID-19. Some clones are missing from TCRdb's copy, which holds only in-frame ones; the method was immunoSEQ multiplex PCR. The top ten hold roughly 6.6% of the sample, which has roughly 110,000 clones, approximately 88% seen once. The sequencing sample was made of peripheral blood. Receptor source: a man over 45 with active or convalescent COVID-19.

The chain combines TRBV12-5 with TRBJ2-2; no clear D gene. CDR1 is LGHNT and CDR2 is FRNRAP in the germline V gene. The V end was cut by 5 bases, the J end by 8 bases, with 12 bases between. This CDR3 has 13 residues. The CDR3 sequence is CASGLDLGGELFF. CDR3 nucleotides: TGTGCTAGTGGTCTGGACCTCGGGGGGGAGCTGTTTTTT.

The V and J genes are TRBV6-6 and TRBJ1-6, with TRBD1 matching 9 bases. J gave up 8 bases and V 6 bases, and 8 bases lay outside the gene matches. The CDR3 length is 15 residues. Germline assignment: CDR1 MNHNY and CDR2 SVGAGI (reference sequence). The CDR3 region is CASSSTGGEDSPLHF. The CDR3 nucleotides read TGTGCCAGCAGCTCCACAGGGGGCGAGGATTCACCCCTCCACTTT.

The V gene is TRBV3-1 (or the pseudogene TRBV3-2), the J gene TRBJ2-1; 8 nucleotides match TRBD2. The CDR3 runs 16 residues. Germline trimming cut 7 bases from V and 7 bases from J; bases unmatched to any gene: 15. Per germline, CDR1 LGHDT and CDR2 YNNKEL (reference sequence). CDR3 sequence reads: CASNWGAGAFGNEQFF. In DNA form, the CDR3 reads TGTGCCAGCAACTGGGGAGCGGGGGCATTTGGGAATGAGCAGTTCTTC.